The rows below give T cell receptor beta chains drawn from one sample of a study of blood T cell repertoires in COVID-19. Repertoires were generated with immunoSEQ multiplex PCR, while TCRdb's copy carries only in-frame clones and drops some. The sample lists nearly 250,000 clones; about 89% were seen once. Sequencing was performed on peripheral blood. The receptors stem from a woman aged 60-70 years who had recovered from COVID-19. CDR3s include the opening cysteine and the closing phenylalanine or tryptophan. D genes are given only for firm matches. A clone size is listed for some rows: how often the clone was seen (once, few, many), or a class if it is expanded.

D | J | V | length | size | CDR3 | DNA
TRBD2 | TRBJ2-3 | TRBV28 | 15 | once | CASSHLAGLQGTQYF | TGTGCCAGCAGCCATCTAGCGGGGCTGCAAGGGACGCAGTATTTT
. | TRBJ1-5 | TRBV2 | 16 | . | CATQRGARGGDQPQHF | TGTGCCACCCAACGAGGTGCCCGGGGAGGGGATCAGCCCCAGCATTTT
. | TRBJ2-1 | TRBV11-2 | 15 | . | CASSFIMGLGNEQFF | TGTGCCAGCAGCTTTATAATGGGACTGGGGAATGAGCAGTTCTTC
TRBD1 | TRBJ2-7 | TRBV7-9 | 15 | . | CASSVGTGGLGEQYF | TGTGCCAGCAGCGTCGGGACAGGGGGCCTAGGCGAGCAGTACTTC
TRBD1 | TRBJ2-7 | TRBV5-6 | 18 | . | CASSLLGLEGQGFYEQYF | TGTGCCAGCAGCCTACTTGGGTTAGAGGGACAGGGATTCTACGAGCAGTACTTC
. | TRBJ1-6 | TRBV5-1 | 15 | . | CASSTWTADNSPLHF | TGCGCCAGCAGCACCTGGACAGCGGATAATTCACCCCTCCACTTT
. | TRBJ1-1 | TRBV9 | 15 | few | CASSVGSYMNTEAFF | TGTGCCAGCAGCGTAGGGTCGTACATGAACACTGAAGCTTTCTTT
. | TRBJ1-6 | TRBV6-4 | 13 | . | CASSATGDSPLHF | TGTGCCAGCAGTGCTACAGGTGATTCACCCCTCCACTTT
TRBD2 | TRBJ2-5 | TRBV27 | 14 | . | CASSFGGEVETQYF | TGTGCCAGCAGTTTTGGGGGGGAGGTAGAGACCCAGTACTTC
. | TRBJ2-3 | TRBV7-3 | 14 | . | CASSPQQSTDTQYF | TGTGCCAGCAGCCCGCAACAAAGCACAGATACGCAGTATTTT
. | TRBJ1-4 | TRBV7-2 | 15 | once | CASSSALRGGEKLFF | TGTGCCAGCAGCTCGGCCCTCCGGGGTGGGGAAAAACTGTTTTTT
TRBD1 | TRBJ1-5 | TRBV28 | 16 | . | CASSPTGGPSNQPQHF | TGTGCCAGCAGTCCAACAGGGGGCCCTAGCAATCAGCCCCAGCATTTT
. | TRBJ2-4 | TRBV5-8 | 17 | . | CASSLSGARGTGTIQYF | TGTGCCAGCAGCTTAAGTGGGGCGCGGGGTACGGGAACCATTCAGTACTTC
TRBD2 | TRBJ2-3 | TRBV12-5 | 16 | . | CASGPGTSGFSDTQYF | TGTGCTAGTGGTCCCGGGACTAGCGGTTTCTCAGATACGCAGTATTTT
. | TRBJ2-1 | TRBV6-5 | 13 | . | CASSYAAYNEQFF | TGTGCCAGCAGTTACGCAGCCTACAATGAGCAGTTCTTC
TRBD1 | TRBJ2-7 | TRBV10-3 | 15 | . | CAISESIGQGYEQYF | TGTGCCATCAGTGAGTCGATCGGACAGGGCTACGAGCAGTACTTC
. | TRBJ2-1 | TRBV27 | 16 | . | CASIPWGDSSYNEQFF | TGTGCCAGCATCCCCTGGGGCGACAGCTCCTACAATGAGCAGTTCTTC
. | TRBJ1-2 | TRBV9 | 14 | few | CASSVSGVSGGYTF | TGTGCCAGCAGCGTATCAGGGGTTTCTGGTGGCTACACCTTC
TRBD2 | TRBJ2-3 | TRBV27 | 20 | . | CASSPLRRGGPKLSTDTQYF | TGTGCCAGCAGTCCCTTACGGCGGGGGGGCCCCAAATTGAGCACAGATACGCAGTATTTT
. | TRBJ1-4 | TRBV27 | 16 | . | CASRAGMMGANEKLFF | TGTGCCAGCAGGGCCGGGATGATGGGAGCTAATGAAAAACTGTTTTTT
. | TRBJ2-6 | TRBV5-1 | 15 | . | CASSTAGAGANVLTF | TGCGCCAGCAGCACGGCAGGGGCTGGGGCCAACGTCCTGACTTTC
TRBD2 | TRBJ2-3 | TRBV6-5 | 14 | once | CASRRTSGADTQYF | TGTGCCAGCAGGAGGACTAGCGGGGCGGATACGCAGTATTTT
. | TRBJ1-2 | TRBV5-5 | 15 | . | CASSPRQAAYYGYTF | TGTGCCAGCAGCCCGAGACAGGCCGCGTACTATGGCTACACCTTC
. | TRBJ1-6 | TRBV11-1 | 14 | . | CASSFGTSGSPLHF | TGTGCCAGCAGCTTCGGTACTTCAGGTTCACCCCTCCACTTT
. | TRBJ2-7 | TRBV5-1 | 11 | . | CASSGSYEQYF | TGCGCCAGCAGCGGTAGTTACGAGCAGTACTTC